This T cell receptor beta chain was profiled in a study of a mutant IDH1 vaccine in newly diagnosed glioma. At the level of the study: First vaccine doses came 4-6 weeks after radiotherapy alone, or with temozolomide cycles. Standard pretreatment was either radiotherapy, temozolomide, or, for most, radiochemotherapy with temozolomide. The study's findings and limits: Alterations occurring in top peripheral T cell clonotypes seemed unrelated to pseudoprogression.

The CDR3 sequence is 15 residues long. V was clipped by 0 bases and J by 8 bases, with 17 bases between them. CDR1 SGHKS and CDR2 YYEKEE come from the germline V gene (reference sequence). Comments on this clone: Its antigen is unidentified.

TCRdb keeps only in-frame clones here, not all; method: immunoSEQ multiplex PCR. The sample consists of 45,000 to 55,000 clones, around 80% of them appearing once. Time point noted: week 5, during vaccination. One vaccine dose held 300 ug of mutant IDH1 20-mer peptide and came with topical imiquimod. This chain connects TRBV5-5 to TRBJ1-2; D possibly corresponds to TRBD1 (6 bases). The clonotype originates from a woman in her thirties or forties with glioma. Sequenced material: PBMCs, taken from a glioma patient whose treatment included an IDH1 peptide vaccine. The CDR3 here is CASSLGLQGARGYTF. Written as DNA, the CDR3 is TGTGCCAGCAGCTTGGGGTTACAGGGTGCTCGCGGCTACACCTTC.